This is a list of T cell receptor beta chains from one sample in a study of Ad26.COV2.S vaccination and SARS-CoV-2 variants. Profiled with immunoSEQ multiplex PCR; TCRdb holds only in-frame clones, not every one. Among over 450,000 clones listed, 80% to 90% were seen once. The material was peripheral blood, obtained in a trial of Ad26.COV2.S vaccine versus placebo. The receptors stem from a person aged 18-65 years who received the Ad26.COV2.S COVID-19 vaccine or a placebo. CDR3s include the opening cysteine and the closing phenylalanine or tryptophan. Fields, in order: CDR3 protein, CDR3 DNA, V gene, J gene, D gene, clone size. A D gene is named only where the DNA matches it firmly. Expanded clones get a size class; other rows say once, few or many, or leave the size out.

cdr3_aa: CASSTGRAPGNTIYF; cdr3_nt: TGTGCCAGTAGCACAGGCCGTGCCCCCGGAAACACCATATATTTT; v_call: TRBV19; j_call: TRBJ1-3; d_call: -; clone_size: -
cdr3_aa: CASSLGTGQETQYF; cdr3_nt: TGCGCCAGCAGCTTGGGGACAGGGCAAGAGACCCAGTACTTC; v_call: TRBV5-1; j_call: TRBJ2-5; d_call: TRBD1; clone_size: -
cdr3_aa: CASSQDHWGLREQYF; cdr3_nt: TGCGCCAGCAGCCAAGATCACTGGGGGCTACGGGAGCAGTACTTC; v_call: TRBV4-3; j_call: TRBJ2-7; d_call: -; clone_size: -
cdr3_aa: CASRENNQPQHF; cdr3_nt: TGTGCCAGCAGGGAGAACAATCAGCCCCAGCATTTT; v_call: TRBV2; j_call: TRBJ1-5; d_call: -; clone_size: -
cdr3_aa: CASSQLGPASYGYTF; cdr3_nt: TGTGCCAGCAGCCAATTAGGGCCAGCTTCCTATGGCTACACCTTC; v_call: TRBV14; j_call: TRBJ1-2; d_call: -; clone_size: -
cdr3_aa: CASSGQFSSEAFF; cdr3_nt: TGTGCCAGCAGTGGACAGTTCTCCTCTGAAGCTTTCTTT; v_call: TRBV2; j_call: TRBJ1-1; d_call: -; clone_size: -
cdr3_aa: CASSLSTIRAPGELFF; cdr3_nt: TGTGCCAGCAGCTTATCGACTATCCGGGCCCCCGGGGAGCTGTTTTTT; v_call: TRBV11-2; j_call: TRBJ2-2; d_call: -; clone_size: once
cdr3_aa: CASSTRSYEQYF; cdr3_nt: TGTGCCAGCAGTACCCGCTCCTACGAGCAGTACTTC; v_call: TRBV2; j_call: TRBJ2-7; d_call: -; clone_size: -
cdr3_aa: CASSHAQAGPDGYTF; cdr3_nt: TGTGCCAGCAGCCATGCCCAGGCAGGGCCAGATGGCTACACCTTC; v_call: TRBV7-9; j_call: TRBJ1-2; d_call: -; clone_size: -
cdr3_aa: CASSHLLDTTNTGELFF; cdr3_nt: TGTGCCAGCAGCCATCTTCTAGATACGACTAACACCGGGGAGCTGTTTTTT; v_call: TRBV3-1/TRBV3-2; j_call: TRBJ2-2; d_call: -; clone_size: -
cdr3_aa: CASSPGVNMNTEAFF; cdr3_nt: TGTGCCAGCAGTCCAGGTGTCAACATGAACACTGAAGCTTTCTTT; v_call: TRBV28; j_call: TRBJ1-1; d_call: -; clone_size: -
cdr3_aa: CAWSPQTGAYQPQHF; cdr3_nt: TGTGCCTGGAGTCCTCAGACAGGGGCTTATCAGCCCCAGCATTTT; v_call: TRBV30; j_call: TRBJ1-5; d_call: TRBD1; clone_size: -
cdr3_aa: CASSQTGTGGSPLHF; cdr3_nt: TGCGCCAGCAGCCAGACCGGGACAGGGGGTTCACCCCTCCACTTT; v_call: TRBV4-1; j_call: TRBJ1-6; d_call: TRBD1; clone_size: -
cdr3_aa: CASSIWWGDTQYF; cdr3_nt: TGTGCCAGTAGTATCTGGTGGGGAGATACGCAGTATTTT; v_call: TRBV19; j_call: TRBJ2-3; d_call: -; clone_size: few
cdr3_aa: CSAGGLHEKLFF; cdr3_nt: TGCAGCGCAGGGGGGTTACATGAAAAACTGTTTTTT; v_call: TRBV29-1; j_call: TRBJ1-4; d_call: TRBD1; clone_size: -
cdr3_aa: CASSPRGQGYNEQFF; cdr3_nt: TGCGCCAGCAGCCCAAGGGGACAGGGTTACAATGAGCAGTTCTTC; v_call: TRBV4-1; j_call: TRBJ2-1; d_call: TRBD1; clone_size: -
cdr3_aa: CASSQAWGQNTEAFF; cdr3_nt: TGCGCCAGCAGCCAAGCGTGGGGGCAGAACACTGAAGCTTTCTTT; v_call: TRBV4-3; j_call: TRBJ1-1; d_call: -; clone_size: -
cdr3_aa: CASTLGTGNTEAFF; cdr3_nt: TGTGCCAGCACCCTAGGGACAGGGAACACTGAAGCTTTCTTT; v_call: TRBV6-5; j_call: TRBJ1-1; d_call: TRBD1; clone_size: few
cdr3_aa: CASSLGLASSYEQYF; cdr3_nt: TGTGCCAGCAGCTTAGGACTAGCGAGCTCCTACGAGCAGTACTTC; v_call: TRBV11-3; j_call: TRBJ2-7; d_call: TRBD2; clone_size: -
cdr3_aa: CASSLTENSPLHF; cdr3_nt: TGTGCCAGCAGCCTAACAGAGAATTCACCCCTCCACTTT; v_call: TRBV7-9; j_call: TRBJ1-6; d_call: -; clone_size: -
cdr3_aa: CASSRQYSGNTIYF; cdr3_nt: TGTGCCAGCAGCAGACAGTACTCTGGAAACACCATATATTTT; v_call: TRBV6-2/TRBV6-3; j_call: TRBJ1-3; d_call: -; clone_size: -
cdr3_aa: CASSGPVANSPLHF; cdr3_nt: TGTGCCAGCAGCGGACCAGTGGCGAATTCACCCCTCCACTTT; v_call: TRBV9; j_call: TRBJ1-6; d_call: -; clone_size: once
cdr3_aa: CASSYTVGPNWPQHF; cdr3_nt: TGTGCCAGCAGTTATACAGTGGGCCCGAACTGGCCCCAGCATTTT; v_call: TRBV6-2/TRBV6-3; j_call: TRBJ1-5; d_call: -; clone_size: -
cdr3_aa: CATSGIGETQYF; cdr3_nt: TGTGCCACCAGTGGCATCGGAGAGACCCAGTACTTC; v_call: TRBV24-1; j_call: TRBJ2-5; d_call: -; clone_size: -
cdr3_aa: CASSLMGRDYEQYF; cdr3_nt: TGTGCCAGCAGCTTGATGGGCAGAGACTACGAGCAGTACTTC; v_call: TRBV5-4; j_call: TRBJ2-7; d_call: -; clone_size: -
cdr3_aa: CASSIRRRGQETQYF; cdr3_nt: TGTGCCAGTAGTATCCGGCGTAGGGGCCAAGAGACCCAGTACTTC; v_call: TRBV19; j_call: TRBJ2-5; d_call: -; clone_size: -
cdr3_aa: CASSYPQTGANEQFF; cdr3_nt: TGTGCCAGCAGTTATCCCCAGACAGGGGCTAATGAGCAGTTCTTC; v_call: TRBV6-6; j_call: TRBJ2-1; d_call: TRBD1; clone_size: -
cdr3_aa: CASSLVGYNEQFF; cdr3_nt: TGCGCCAGCAGCTTGGTCGGGTACAATGAGCAGTTCTTC; v_call: TRBV5-1; j_call: TRBJ2-1; d_call: -; clone_size: -
cdr3_aa: CASSRQGGYTF; cdr3_nt: TGTGCCAGCAGCCGACAGGGGGGCTACACCTTC; v_call: TRBV3-1/TRBV3-2; j_call: TRBJ1-2; d_call: TRBD1; clone_size: -
cdr3_aa: CASSRQGTNSPLHF; cdr3_nt: TGTGCCAGCAGTCGCCAGGGAACTAATTCACCCCTCCACTTT; v_call: TRBV28; j_call: TRBJ1-6; d_call: -; clone_size: -
cdr3_aa: CAWSRRRLEAFF; cdr3_nt: TGTGCCTGGAGTCGTCGGAGGCTTGAAGCTTTCTTT; v_call: TRBV30; j_call: TRBJ1-1; d_call: -; clone_size: -
cdr3_aa: CAIRRLAGDFYEQYF; cdr3_nt: TGTGCCATCAGACGACTAGCGGGAGATTTCTACGAGCAGTACTTC; v_call: TRBV10-3; j_call: TRBJ2-7; d_call: TRBD2; clone_size: few
cdr3_aa: CASSQEWGSGSGYTF; cdr3_nt: TGTGCCAGCAGCCAAGAATGGGGGTCTGGAAGTGGCTACACCTTC; v_call: TRBV4-2; j_call: TRBJ1-2; d_call: -; clone_size: once
cdr3_aa: CASSSIGGLGSPLHF; cdr3_nt: TGTGCCAGCAGTTCGATTGGGGGTCTAGGATCACCCCTCCACTTT; v_call: TRBV27; j_call: TRBJ1-6; d_call: -; clone_size: -
cdr3_aa: CASWGATGELFF; cdr3_nt: TGTGCCAGTTGGGGGGCCACCGGGGAGCTGTTTTTT; v_call: TRBV12-3/TRBV12-4; j_call: TRBJ2-2; d_call: -; clone_size: -
cdr3_aa: CASSFSRRAGELFF; cdr3_nt: TGTGCCAGCAGCTTTTCACGGAGGGCCGGGGAGCTGTTTTTT; v_call: TRBV7-9; j_call: TRBJ2-2; d_call: -; clone_size: -
cdr3_aa: CASSLQGAQETQYF; cdr3_nt: TGCGCCAGCAGCTTACAGGGGGCCCAAGAGACCCAGTACTTC; v_call: TRBV5-1; j_call: TRBJ2-5; d_call: TRBD1; clone_size: -
cdr3_aa: CASSLQDLFYEQYF; cdr3_nt: TGTGCCAGCAGCCTACAGGATTTATTTTACGAGCAGTACTTC; v_call: TRBV5-5; j_call: TRBJ2-7; d_call: -; clone_size: once
cdr3_aa: CASSLSGPNTIYF; cdr3_nt: TGTGCCAGCAGTTTATCTGGCCCGAACACCATATATTTT; v_call: TRBV28; j_call: TRBJ1-3; d_call: -; clone_size: -
cdr3_aa: CASRRLAGGSDEQFF; cdr3_nt: TGTGCCAGCAGAAGACTAGCGGGAGGTTCCGATGAGCAGTTCTTC; v_call: TRBV28; j_call: TRBJ2-1; d_call: TRBD2; clone_size: -